Below are 18 T cell receptor beta chains sequenced from a single sample in a study of blood T cells in healthy people across ages. A sample-barcoded 5' primer and a J-beta primer mix were used in a second PCR of roughly 7 to 12 cycles. MiXCR was run by TCRdb on the 5' RACE reads, yielding one entry per CDR3 protein. The table lists some 880,000 distinct CDR3 sequences, about 36% of them singletons, with 10% to 15% in the top ten. Specimen: blood. These receptors were collected from a man aged 18 to 29 in good health.

Concerning this clonotype itself: One end of the junction fails to match germline, which may point to a read error. The V gene is TRBV2, the J gene TRBJ1-5; the D gene is possibly TRBD1 (5 bases). Germline assignment: CDR1 SNHLY and CDR2 FYNNEI. This CDR3 has 13 residues. The CDR3 nucleotides read TGTGCCAGCCGTGGGGGATACAATCAGCCCCGGCATTTT. This codes for CASRGGYNQPRHF.

This clonotype has a handful of counts. The chain uses TRBV18 and TRBJ1-2; possible D gene TRBD1, 6 bases. Trimming took off 3 bases at V and 3 bases at J, with 20 bases between the two ends. The CDR3 runs 17 residues. The germline V gene encodes CDR1 KGHSH and CDR2 LQKENI. For the CDR3, the DNA is TGTGCCAGCTCACCCTCCCGACAGGCCATTCCCCACTATGGCTACACCTTC. It specifies CASSPSRQAIPHYGYTF.

Ten or more counts support this clonotype. The V gene is TRBV15, the J gene TRBJ2-7; D perhaps matches TRBD2 (6 bases). Germline lookup yields CDR1 LNHNV and CDR2 YYDKDF (reference sequence). The V end lost 5 bases, the J end lost 1 base, and 18 bases lay between the germline ends. The CDR3 is 16 amino acids. This CDR3 is CATSPRRGLSSYEQYF. Written as DNA, the CDR3 is TGTGCCACCAGCCCAAGGCGGGGTCTCTCATCCTACGAGCAGTACTTC.

The J gene is TRBJ1-2, the V gene TRBV29-1, with TRBD1 matching over 9 bases. Germline CDR1 and CDR2: SQVTM and ANQGSEA. With 5 bases clipped from V and 0 bases from J, the junction kept 4 bases outside the gene matches. This CDR3 region has 14 residues. The DNA for the CDR3 is TGCAGCGTTTTGGACAGGGGAGCTAACTATGGCTACACCTTC. It is translated as CSVLDRGANYGYTF.

V gene TRBV12-3 or TRBV12-4 combines with J gene TRBJ2-7; possibly TRBD1 or TRBD2 for D (5 bases each). Trimming pared 5 bases from V and 7 bases from J, leaving 12 bases between. The length of the CDR3 is 12 residues. The CDR3 coding sequence is TGTGCCAGCAGTGGGACCGGGAAAGAGCAGTACTTC. This translates into CASSGTGKEQYF.

This clonotype was observed a few times. V and J are TRBV20-1 and TRBJ2-3; perhaps D is TRBD1 or TRBD2 (5 bases each). This CDR3 has 15 residues. V lost 1 base and J 0 bases, leaving 11 bases between the germline ends. Germline lookup yields CDR1 DFQATT and CDR2 SNEGSKA (reference sequence). In DNA form, the CDR3 reads TGCAGTGCTAGAGTTGGGACCCCGAGCACAGATACGCAGTATTTT. Translation: CSARVGTPSTDTQYF.

The chain uses TRBV24-1 and TRBJ1-5; 7 bases agree with TRBD1. Germline V gene sequence: CDR1 KGHDR, CDR2 SFDVKD. This CDR3 is built from 15 residues. Unmatched junction bases numbered 12, after V lost 9 bases and J lost 5 bases. The CDR3 sequence: CATWNRGSFYQPQHF. CDR3 DNA sequence: TGTGCCACCTGGAACAGGGGTAGTTTTTATCAGCCCCAGCATTTT.

In the case of this clonotype: The junction shows a germline mismatch at one end, possibly a read error. The V gene is TRBV7-2, the J gene TRBJ2-1; D gene uncertain. The CDR3 contains 14 residues. Germline V gives CDR1 SGHTA, CDR2 FQGNSA. This chain's CDR3 is CAGSVVRSVNEQFF. The CDR3 nucleotides read TGTGCCGGCAGCGTAGTTCGGTCTGTCAATGAGCAGTTCTTC.

This chain links TRBV9 with TRBJ2-1; 10 nucleotides agree with TRBD1. CDR1 is SGDLS, CDR2 YYNGEE, per germline. The CDR3 is 14 residues long. J lost 6 bases, V lost 3 bases, and 3 bases had no gene match. The CDR3 region is CASSERTGGNEQFF. The CDR3 DNA is TGTGCCAGCAGCGAGCGGACAGGGGGCAATGAGCAGTTCTTC. The entire variable domain, with the rest obtained from reference TRBV9 and TRBJ2-1, is as follows: DSGVTQTPKHLITATGQRVTLRCSPRSGDLSVYWYQQSLDQGLQFLIQYYNGEERAKGNILERFSAQQFPDLHSELNLSSLELGDSALYFCASSERTGGNEQFFGPGTRLTVL.

CDR3 loop: CAIGMAGGVGTDTQYF. In DNA, the CDR3 is TGTGCCATCGGCATGGCAGGGGGGGTTGGCACAGATACGCAGTATTTT. The genes are TRBV10-3 and TRBJ2-3; D tentatively reads TRBD1 or TRBD2 (7 bases each). CDR1 and CDR2 from the germline V gene are ENHRY and SYGVKD. The CDR3 consists of 16 residues. The V and J ends lost 8 bases and 1 base respectively, with 19 bases between them.

The rearrangement links TRBV20-1 to TRBJ2-5, with 7 bases aligning to TRBD1. The V gene's germline CDR1 is DFQATT and CDR2 SNEGSKA (reference sequence). This CDR3 is 12 amino acids long. Trimming at V came to 5 bases and at J to 1 base, leaving 1 base not matched to a gene. CDR3 sequence reads: CSAGDSQETQYF. The DNA for the CDR3 is TGCAGTGCTGGGGACAGCCAAGAGACCCAGTACTTC.

This clonotype has a handful of counts. The chain combines TRBV4-1 with TRBJ1-5, with TRBD1 identical over 10 bases. CDR1 and CDR2 (germline): MGHRA, YSYEKL. The V and J ends lost 3 bases and 6 bases, in that order; junction bases with no gene match: 8. The CDR3 covers 16 residues. In DNA, the CDR3 is TGCGCCAGCAGCCAGGTCCGGGACAGGGGATCTCAGCCCCAGCATTTT. Translating gives CASSQVRDRGSQPQHF.

Turning to this clonotype: At one of its ends the junction is not consistent with the germline gene, which may arise from a read error. This sequence joins TRBV12-3 or TRBV12-4 and TRBJ2-3; 13 bases are a match to TRBD2. This CDR3 contains 18 residues. CDR3 amino acids: CASSFEGLAGLRTDTEYF. CDR3 bases: TGTGCCAGCAGTTTTGAGGGACTAGCGGGACTTAGAACAGATACGGAGTATTTT.

This clonotype showed up just a few times. The V and J genes are TRBV5-1 and TRBJ1-6; 9 nucleotides match TRBD1. This CDR3 is 15 amino acids long. Germline V gene sequence: CDR1 SGHRS, CDR2 YFSETQ. Losses at the gene ends were 4 bases for V and 7 bases for J; bases not matched to a gene: 6. CDR3 sequence: CASSPGQGYNSPLHF. The CDR3 DNA follows: TGCGCCAGCAGCCCTGGACAGGGGTACAATTCACCCCTCCACTTT. Based on the CDR3 plus reference TRBV5-1 and TRBJ1-6, the full variable domain is KAGVTQTPRYLIKTRGQQVTLSCSPISGHRSVSWYQQTPGQGLQFLFEYFSETQRNKGNFPGRFSGRQFSNSRSEMNVSTLELGDSALYLCASSPGQGYNSPLHFGNGTRLTVT.

This clonotype was found a few times. The chain combines TRBV7-9 with TRBJ1-2; D is unresolved. V lost 5 bases to trimming and J lost 8 bases, with 18 bases between them. CDR1 and CDR2 from the germline V gene are SEHNR and FQNEAQ (reference sequence). The CDR3 sequence is 14 residues long. The CDR3 region is CASSPTWTRGGYTF. The CDR3 DNA reads as TGTGCCAGCAGCCCGACCTGGACGCGAGGAGGCTACACCTTC. The whole variable domain, remainder taken from reference TRBV7-9 and TRBJ1-2, is DTGVSQNPRHKITKRGQNVTFRCDPISEHNRLYWYRQTLGQGPEFLTYFQNEAQLEKSRLLSDRFSAERPKGSFSTLEIQRTEQGDSAMYLCASSPTWTRGGYTFGSGTRLTVV.

The chain combines TRBV7-9 with TRBJ1-5; no reliable D call. The CDR3 is 14 amino acids. The V gene's germline CDR1 is SEHNR and CDR2 FQNEAQ (reference sequence). The ends were cut back, 1 base at V and 3 bases at J, with 7 bases in the middle. The CDR3 is CASSLVGNNQPQHF. DNA for the CDR3: TGTGCCAGCAGCTTAGTAGGGAACAATCAGCCCCAGCATTTT.

The gene calls are TRBV29-1 and TRBJ2-5; 10 bases line up with TRBD2. The CDR3 loop spans 15 amino acids. CDR1 SQVTM and CDR2 ANQGSEA come from the germline V gene. The V gene end was trimmed by 1 base and the J gene end by 11 bases; junction bases not matched to a gene: 13. This chain's CDR3 is CSVEGSSGRYNEQYF. Written as DNA, the CDR3 is TGCAGCGTTGAAGGGAGTAGCGGGAGGTACAATGAGCAGTACTTC.

Concerning this clonotype: This may be a read error: a much more frequent sequence differs by one nucleotide. The chain employs TRBV4-1 and TRBJ1-2; possible D gene TRBD1, 5 bases. V was clipped by 4 bases and J by 3 bases, with 12 bases between them. In germline, CDR1 is MGHRA, CDR2 YSYEKL. The CDR3 runs 14 residues. The DNA for the CDR3 is TGCGCCAGCAGCCCACGGGGGAAGGACTATGGCTACACCTTC. It encodes CASSPRGKDYGYTF.